This is a list of T cell receptor beta chains from one sample in a study of cytomegalovirus exposure and HLA in healthy donors. The method was immunoSEQ multiplex PCR; TCRdb's version includes in-frame clones alone and lacks a portion of them. The data contain 140,000 to 150,000 clones, roughly 86% of them singletons. The sample taken for sequencing was PBMCs. Receptors were obtained from a woman aged 35 to 49 in good health and CMV-seronegative. CDR3s include the opening cysteine and the closing phenylalanine or tryptophan. A D gene is named only where the DNA matches it firmly. The size of a clone is reported for some rows only, either as once, few or many, or as a class for expanded clones.

CASKGQYSGANVLTF,15,TRBV6-1,TRBJ2-6,-,-
CASSGGTGAYEQYF,14,TRBV10-1,TRBJ2-7,-,TRBD1
CASTREANTEAFF,13,TRBV6-5,TRBJ1-1,-,-
CSPHRGKTQYF,11,TRBV20-1,TRBJ2-5,-,-
CASRGPAGGDTQYF,14,TRBV6-5,TRBJ2-3,-,TRBD2
CASSERSGWYTIYF,14,TRBV6-1,TRBJ1-3,-,-
CASSPKRPTLGTGQVDTQYF,20,TRBV7-8,TRBJ2-3,-,TRBD1
CASSPRDGAYEQYF,14,TRBV11-3,TRBJ2-7,-,-
CASSLLAGGSEQYF,14,TRBV7-9,TRBJ2-7,-,TRBD2
CASSLGTGVYEQYF,14,TRBV7-2,TRBJ2-7,-,-
CASSAGTGGYNEQFF,15,TRBV28,TRBJ2-1,-,-
CASSEDSGILRQFF,14,TRBV6-1,TRBJ2-1,-,TRBD2
CASSHETSGRTYNEQFF,17,TRBV4-3,TRBJ2-1,-,TRBD2
CASSLGTSGIYNEQFF,16,TRBV5-1,TRBJ2-1,-,TRBD2
CASSYSSFPSTDTQYF,16,TRBV6-5,TRBJ2-3,-,-
CAGCISFDQPQHF,13,TRBV6-5,TRBJ1-5,once,-
CASSPSASLNEQYF,14,TRBV18,TRBJ2-7,-,-
CASTLDRVNEQFF,13,TRBV11-3,TRBJ2-1,-,TRBD1
CASSLALAGYTDTQYF,16,TRBV5-1,TRBJ2-3,-,TRBD2
CSSTIPGEERTYNEQFF,17,TRBV7-9,TRBJ2-1,-,-
CASRERGAPSGYTF,14,TRBV5-4,TRBJ1-2,-,-
CASSASSLPGYGYTF,15,TRBV7-8,TRBJ1-2,once,-
CAISEGAGTEAFF,13,TRBV10-3,TRBJ1-1,-,-
CASSQTGDEQYF,12,TRBV7-2,TRBJ2-7,-,TRBD1
CASRPSSSGTNTGELFF,17,TRBV7-2,TRBJ2-2,-,TRBD2